This TCR beta chain was sequenced in a study of blood T cell repertoires in COVID-19. Study details: Samples of COVID-19 (acute and convalescent) were obtained from the United States, Italy and Spain.

In the original analysis: Nucleated cell counts were estimated from reference gene primer amplification. Assay used: immunoSEQ multiplex PCR; TCRdb lists only in-frame clones, some missing. That table supplies the V and J calls and clone size; D and trimming were determined from the DNA. The sample has 200,000 to 300,000 clones; roughly 88% are singletons. This CDR3 is 14 amino acids long. With V trimmed by 5 bases and J by 10 bases, 8 bases remained unmatched. Germline loops: CDR1 SGHNT, CDR2 YYREEE (reference sequence). The sample was PBMCs or T cells enriched from blood (not recorded which). The source of this sequence is a woman aged 40 to 55 with acute COVID-19. J is TRBJ1-6 and V is TRBV5-4; TRBD1 agrees at 8 bases. The CDR3 DNA reads as TGTGCCAGCAGTTCCGACAGGGGATGGTCACCCCTCCACTTT. The encoded protein is CASSSDRGWSPLHF.